The clone carrying this T cell receptor beta chain was seen more than once but under ten times. The record originates from a study of blood T cell repertoires in COVID-19. Background on the study: Sources were T cells, B-cell-depleted T cells, or PBMCs; the material itself was cDNA or gDNA.

Methods used by the authors: Nucleated cell counts were estimated from reference gene primer amplification. Sequencing was performed with immunoSEQ multiplex PCR; in TCRdb, only in-frame clones are kept and a portion is missing. V and J calls and clone size follow that table, whereas D and trimming were derived from the DNA. Counted here are about 71,000 clones, roughly 82% occurring once; the ten biggest clones make up 25% to 30%. This CDR3 is built from 14 residues. Germline values: CDR1 ENHRY, CDR2 SYGVKD. V shed 5 bases, J shed 3 bases, and the junction held 3 bases outside the gene matches. The sequencing input was peripheral blood. This receptor was taken from a woman of 80 years or more with active or convalescent COVID-19. V and J are TRBV10-3 and TRBJ2-3; TRBD1 matches 9 bases. The CDR3 coding sequence is TGTGCCATCAGTTCCGACAGGGGGACAGATACGCAGTATTTT. It codes for CAISSDRGTDTQYF.